Listed below are T cell receptor beta chains from one sample, sequenced in a study of PD-1 blockade in classical Hodgkin lymphoma. Assay used: immunoSEQ multiplex PCR; TCRdb lists only in-frame clones, some missing. Of some 30,000 clones listed, more than 60% are singletons. This sample comprised peripheral blood mononuclear cells (PBMCs), obtained before the second cycle of nivolumab. The receptors here all came from a human donor with classical Hodgkin lymphoma. The CDR3 runs from the conserved cysteine through the conserved F or W. D genes are given only for firm matches. The size entry is marked missing in some rows and otherwise reads once, few, many or a size class.

abundance	d_gene	j_gene	v_gene	CDR3nt	CDR3aa
.	TRBD1	TRBJ1-5	TRBV30	TGTGCCTGGAGCGAGGGGGCGGTGAGCAATCAGTCCCAGCATTTT	CAWSEGAVSNQSQHF
once	.	TRBJ2-7	TRBV5-4	TGTGCCAGCAGCCCAGACCTACTACGCTACGAGCAGTACTTC	CASSPDLLRYEQYF
.	TRBD2	TRBJ2-1	TRBV7-9	TGTGCCAGCAGCCCATGGACTAGCGGGGCATCCTACAATGAGCAGTTCTTC	CASSPWTSGASYNEQFF
.	.	TRBJ1-1	TRBV5-6	TGTGCCAGCAGTTTCGACAGCTTTATGAACACTGAAGCTTTCTTT	CASSFDSFMNTEAFF
.	.	TRBJ1-2	TRBV27	TGTGCCAGCAGTTTGACCGGGGAAGGAGGCTACACCTTC	CASSLTGEGGYTF
few	.	TRBJ2-5	TRBV6-5	TGTGCCAGCAGTTACACCGGGGGATGGGAGACCCAGTACTTC	CASSYTGGWETQYF
.	.	TRBJ2-1	TRBV15	TGTGCAACCCCTGGTCAGTATAGAGGGGAGAATGAGCAGTTCTTC	CATPGQYRGENEQFF
.	.	TRBJ1-5	TRBV6-1	TGTGCCAGCAGTGATTGGGGAAGGAATCAGCCCCAGCATTTT	CASSDWGRNQPQHF
.	.	TRBJ2-3	TRBV30	TGTGCCTTTGGACGTGGGCTAGACACAGATACGCAGTATTTT	CAFGRGLDTDTQYF
.	TRBD2	TRBJ2-5	TRBV6-1	TGTGCCAGCAGTGCCGAGGCTAGCGGGGAAGAGACCCAGTACTTC	CASSAEASGEETQYF
.	.	TRBJ1-4	TRBV4-3	TGCGCCAGCAGCCAAGACGGGTACGGGCTGGGAAGGAAACTGTTTTTT	CASSQDGYGLGRKLFF
few	.	TRBJ1-6	TRBV5-1	TGCGCCAGCAGGCAAGCCAATTCACCCCTCCACTTT	CASRQANSPLHF
once	.	TRBJ2-3	TRBV5-1	TGCGCCAGCCGCCGCGGGACAGCCTTGGGCACAGATACGCAGTATTTT	CASRRGTALGTDTQYF
medium-sized	TRBD1	TRBJ2-2	TRBV7-9	TGTGCCAGCCAGGGACAGGGCAACACCGGGGAGCTGTTTTTT	CASQGQGNTGELFF
.	.	TRBJ1-2	TRBV19	TGTGCCAGTAGTATAGTTAGACAACCCTATGGCTACACCTTC	CASSIVRQPYGYTF
once	.	TRBJ1-3	TRBV30	TGTGCCTGGATAAGCGGGGTTGGAAACACCATATATTTT	CAWISGVGNTIYF
.	TRBD1	TRBJ1-5	TRBV18	TGTGCCAGCTCAAGGACAGGCGGTAATCAGCCCCAGCATTTT	CASSRTGGNQPQHF
.	TRBD1	TRBJ1-5	TRBV5-8	TGTGCCAGCAGCTTGGCGAGGGGGCCTGGCAATCAGCCCCAGCATTTT	CASSLARGPGNQPQHF
.	.	TRBJ2-1	TRBV2	TGTGCCAGCAGTGGACAGGCCAGCTCCTACAATGAGCAGTTCTTC	CASSGQASSYNEQFF
.	.	TRBJ1-3	TRBV7-2	TGTGCCAGCAGCACTGTGGGGGCATCAAACACCATATATTTT	CASSTVGASNTIYF
once	.	TRBJ1-4	TRBV28	TGTGCCAGCAGTTTAACAGGCTCAAATGAAAAACTGTTTTTT	CASSLTGSNEKLFF
.	TRBD1	TRBJ1-5	TRBV5-8	TGTGCCAGTAGCCCGGACAGGGGGGGGTATAGCAATCAGCCCCAGCATTTT	CASSPDRGGYSNQPQHF
.	.	TRBJ2-6	TRBV6-5	TGTGCCAGCAGTTACGAAGGGGCTAAGGCCAACGTCCTGACTTTC	CASSYEGAKANVLTF
.	TRBD2	TRBJ2-5	TRBV7-6	TGTGCCAGCAGCTTAATTACTAGCGGCGCGGAGACCCAGTACTTC	CASSLITSGAETQYF
once	TRBD2	TRBJ2-1	TRBV7-3	TGTGCCAGCAGCTCGGGACTAGCGGCTAACAATGAGCAGTTCTTC	CASSSGLAANNEQFF
.	.	TRBJ2-1	TRBV9	TGTGCCAGCAGCGTAGCCACCAACTATGAGCAGTTCTTC	CASSVATNYEQFF
once	TRBD1	TRBJ1-6	TRBV6-1	TGTGCCAGCAGTACAGGGGCGCCCGAATTGTCGCCCCTCCACTTT	CASSTGAPELSPLHF
.	.	TRBJ1-1	TRBV11-2	TGTGCCAGCAGCTTAGTAGGCACCTTTACTGAAGCTTTCTTT	CASSLVGTFTEAFF
.	TRBD2	TRBJ2-4	TRBV5-4	TGTGCCAGCAGCGAAGGGGTCGGGACCGGGGGGGACATTCAGTACTTC	CASSEGVGTGGDIQYF
.	TRBD2	TRBJ2-5	TRBV27	TGTGCCAGCAGTTTATTGAGCGGGGGCGGGGAGACCCAGTACTTC	CASSLLSGGGETQYF
.	.	TRBJ1-3	TRBV29-1	TGCAGCGTTGAATCCCTACAGGGAAACACCATATATTTT	CSVESLQGNTIYF
.	.	TRBJ1-2	TRBV7-2	TGTGCCAGCAGCTACGGACAGAACGGGGGCTACACCTTC	CASSYGQNGGYTF
.	.	TRBJ2-4	TRBV15	TGTGCCACCAGCAGCCCGACGGATCCCAAAAACATTCAGTACTTC	CATSSPTDPKNIQYF
medium-sized	.	TRBJ2-6	TRBV5-4	TGTGCCAGCAGCGCTGGGGCTGCCTCTGGGGCCAACGTCCTGACTTTC	CASSAGAASGANVLTF
.	.	TRBJ2-4	TRBV4-1	TGCGCCAGCAGCCAACCGGACCGGGTCCCCTTAGCCAAAAACATTCAGTACTTC	CASSQPDRVPLAKNIQYF
.	.	TRBJ1-1	TRBV9	TGTGCCAGCAGCGTACATGTGGCTGTACGGGATGAAGCTTTCTTT	CASSVHVAVRDEAFF
once	.	TRBJ2-1	TRBV5-1	TGCGCCAGCAGCACGCTCAGGGGCTCCTACAATGAGCAGTTCTTC	CASSTLRGSYNEQFF
.	TRBD1	TRBJ1-5	TRBV7-2	TGTGCCAGCAGCTTAAAGGGACAGAGGGGTAATCAGCCCCAGCATTTT	CASSLKGQRGNQPQHF
.	.	TRBJ2-2	TRBV27	TGTGCCAGCAGTCGCCGGGTGAACACCGGGGAGCTGTTTTTT	CASSRRVNTGELFF
medium-sized	.	TRBJ2-1	TRBV7-7	TGTGCCAGCAGGGATGAGCAGTTCTTC	CASRDEQFF
few	.	TRBJ1-1	TRBV7-6	TGTGCCAGCAGCCCTGGGGGCATCTCTGAAGCTTTCTTT	CASSPGGISEAFF
medium-sized	.	TRBJ1-5	TRBV29-1	TGCAGCGCGGGGGGGGCGAATCAGCCCCAGCATTTT	CSAGGANQPQHF
.	.	TRBJ2-3	TRBV5-6	TGTGCCAGCAGCTTGGCCTTAGGGGCAGGGGACACAGATACGCAGTATTTT	CASSLALGAGDTDTQYF
few	.	TRBJ1-1	TRBV5-6	TGTGCCAGCAGCTTGAGGGGTTTGGGCACTGAAGCTTTCTTT	CASSLRGLGTEAFF
.	.	TRBJ1-1	TRBV7-9	TGTGCCAGCAGCTATGATGCGAACACTGAAGCTTTCTTT	CASSYDANTEAFF
few	.	TRBJ1-1	TRBV18	TGTGCCAGCTCTACAGCGGGAGGGGCGGGCACTGAAGCTTTCTTT	CASSTAGGAGTEAFF
.	TRBD1	TRBJ1-5	TRBV2	TGTGCCAGCAGTGTTAAACAGGGGAATCAGCCCCAGCATTTT	CASSVKQGNQPQHF
.	.	TRBJ2-3	TRBV6-1	TGTGCCAGCAGTGAACCAGGCAATAAAAATACGCAGTATTTT	CASSEPGNKNTQYF
.	TRBD1	TRBJ2-2	TRBV7-9	TGTGCCAGCAGCCCCCGTGCAGGACAGGGGATGGCCGGGGAGCTGTTTTTT	CASSPRAGQGMAGELFF
.	TRBD1	TRBJ2-6	TRBV19	TGTGCCAGTAGGAGGGACAGCGTCCTAAGCTCTGGGGCCAACGTCCTGACTTTC	CASRRDSVLSSGANVLTF